The 3 T cell receptor beta chains reported below all come from one sample, sequenced in a study of T cell changes during pregnancy in multiple sclerosis. Using immunoSEQ multiplex PCR, the repertoire was profiled, and TCRdb retains in-frame clones only, with some absent. The data hold some 59,000 clones, with roughly nine tenths observed a single time. Source: peripheral blood, taken in the first trimester of pregnancy. These receptors all stem from a female donor with multiple sclerosis, enrolled in a pregnancy study.

The V and J genes are TRBV19 and TRBJ1-1, with D maybe TRBD1 (5 bases). The CDR3 has 14 residues. From germline, CDR1 is LNHDA and CDR2 SQIVND (reference sequence). Trimming took 6 bases from V and 7 from J, leaving 18 bases between them. DNA for the CDR3: TGTGCCAGTAGCCAAAAGTGGGGCCCGGGTGAAGCTTTCTTT. Translating gives CASSQKWGPGEAFF.

The CDR3 DNA reads as TGTGCCAGCAGTCCACAGGGGGCTGGTGTGTGGGACACTGAAGCTTTCTTT. Protein sequence: CASSPQGAGVWDTEAFF. The chain couples TRBV2 to TRBJ1-1, with 9 bases aligning to TRBD1. V lost 5 bases and J lost 3; bases outside the gene matches: 13. Germline V gives CDR1 SNHLY, CDR2 FYNNEI. The CDR3 spans 17 residues.

The chain has TRBV6-5 and TRBJ1-5; D is perhaps TRBD1 (5 bases). The length of the CDR3 is 13 residues. Per the germline V gene, CDR1 is MNHEY and CDR2 is SVGAGI. Trimming shortened V by 7 bases and J by 7 bases, and 14 bases separated the two germline ends. CDR3 nucleotides: TGTGCCAGCACCCCAGGGTGGCTCCAGCCCCAGCATTTT. Translated, it gives CASTPGWLQPQHF.